This TCR beta chain came from a study of T cells in Graves' hyperthyroidism and ophthalmopathy. General observations from the study: Appearing also in blood were most of the thyroid clonotypes expanded above 0.001.

Worth noting for this clonotype: Its target is not known.

Trimming removed 4 bases from V and 5 bases from J; junction bases left unmatched: 6. The germline V gene has CDR1 MNHNS and CDR2 SASEGT. CDR3 length: 15 residues. RNA transcripts served as the template for amplifying TCR beta CDR3 regions. In the first-round RT-PCR of the TCR CDR3, the HTBI primer set was used. A single record per CDR3 protein comes from TCRdb applying MiXCR to the multiplex PCR reads. The table shows about 640,000 distinct CDR3 sequences, with around 20% occurring only once. The sequencing sample was made of blood. The TCR comes from a man younger than 40 with Graves' ophthalmopathy. This chain links TRBV6-1 with TRBJ2-7; 12 bases map to TRBD1. The CDR3 DNA reads TGTGCCAGCAGTGTAACCGGGACAGGGGGCAACGAGCAGTACTTC. Translated, it gives CASSVTGTGGNEQYF.